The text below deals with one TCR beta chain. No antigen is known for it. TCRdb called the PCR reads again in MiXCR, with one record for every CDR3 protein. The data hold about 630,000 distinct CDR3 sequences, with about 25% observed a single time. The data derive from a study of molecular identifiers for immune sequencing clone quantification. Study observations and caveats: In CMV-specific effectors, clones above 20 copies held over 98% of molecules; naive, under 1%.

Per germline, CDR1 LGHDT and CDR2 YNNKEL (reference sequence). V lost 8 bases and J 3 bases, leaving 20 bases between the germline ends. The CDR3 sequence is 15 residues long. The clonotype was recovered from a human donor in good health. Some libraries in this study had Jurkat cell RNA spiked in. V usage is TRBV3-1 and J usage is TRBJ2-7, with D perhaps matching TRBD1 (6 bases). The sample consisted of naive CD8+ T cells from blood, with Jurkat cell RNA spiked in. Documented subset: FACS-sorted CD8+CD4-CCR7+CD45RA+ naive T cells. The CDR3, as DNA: TGTGCCAGCGGCCGCCAGGATCAGGGGTTCTACGAGCAGTACTTC. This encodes CASGRQDQGFYEQYF.